Listed below are T cell receptor beta chains from one sample, sequenced in a study of shared clonotypes between healthy human individuals. Clones were sequenced by immunoSEQ multiplex PCR, and TCRdb holds only the in-frame ones, with some missing. The data contain over 2 million clones, 85% to 95% of them seen just once; the ten biggest clones take up roughly 0.13%. Specimen: naive CD4+ T cells sorted from blood. The receptors here all came from a man aged 18 to 29 in good health. The CDR3 runs from the conserved cysteine through the conserved F or W. A D gene is named only where the DNA matches it firmly. A clone size is listed for some rows: how often the clone was seen (once, few, many), or a class if it is expanded.

>-|-|TRBV28|TRBJ1-5
TGTGCCAGCAGGGGCAGAGGGAATATAGTCGATCAGCCCCAGCATTTT
CASRGRGNIVDQPQHF
>-|-|TRBV7-9|TRBJ1-3
TGTGCCAGCAGCCCTGTGTTCTACACCATATATTTT
CASSPVFYTIYF
>-|TRBD1|TRBV29-1|TRBJ1-4
TGCAGCCCCGGACAGGGAATATATCTGAATGAAAAACTGTTTTTT
CSPGQGIYLNEKLFF
>many|-|TRBV19|TRBJ1-4
TGTGCCAGTAGTATACACGGAAATGAAAAACTGTTTTTT
CASSIHGNEKLFF
>-|-|TRBV28|TRBJ1-2
TGTGCCAGCAGTTTACCTTTGTACTTC
CASSLPLYF
>-|-|TRBV7-2|TRBJ2-1
TGTGCCAGCAGCTTAGTTCGGCAGGCTGGGTACAATGAGCAGTTCTTC
CASSLVRQAGYNEQFF
>-|-|TRBV6-5|TRBJ2-7
TGTGCCAGCAGTTACTCAGGAGGTCAAGCCTACGAGCAGTACTTC
CASSYSGGQAYEQYF
>-|TRBD1|TRBV25-1|TRBJ2-3
TGTGCCAGCAGTGAGTTCGGACAGGGGATCCCTGAGACAGATACGCAGTATTTT
CASSEFGQGIPETDTQYF
>-|TRBD1|TRBV5-4|TRBJ1-4
TGTGCCAGCAGCTCCACAGGGGGATCTAATGAAAAACTGTTTTTT
CASSSTGGSNEKLFF
>-|-|TRBV6-1|TRBJ2-1
TGTGCCAGCAGTGAAGTGTGGGGGAGCCCCTCCTACAATGAGCAGTTCTTC
CASSEVWGSPSYNEQFF
>-|TRBD2|TRBV5-1|TRBJ2-5
TGCGCCAGCAGCTTGACTTTGGCTAGCGGGGGCCGAGGGGAGACCCAGTACTTC
CASSLTLASGGRGETQYF
>-|-|TRBV30|TRBJ2-7
TGTGCCTGGACCAGGGTGCACGAGCAGTACTTC
CAWTRVHEQYF
>-|TRBD1|TRBV9|TRBJ1-6
TGTGCCAGCAGCTTAAGACAGGGGGCATATTCACCCCTCCACTTT
CASSLRQGAYSPLHF
>-|-|TRBV7-9|TRBJ1-2
TGTGCCAGCAGCTTAGGACCGGGGAACTATGGCTACACCTTC
CASSLGPGNYGYTF
>-|-|TRBV5-8|TRBJ2-5
TGTGCCAGCAGCCCTGGACACCTGTACCAAGAGACCCAGTACTTC
CASSPGHLYQETQYF
>-|TRBD1|TRBV6-5|TRBJ2-7
TGTGCCAGCAAAAATTCCGGGACAGGTTATTACGAGCAGTACTTC
CASKNSGTGYYEQYF
>-|-|TRBV5-6|TRBJ2-2
TGTGCCAGCAGCTTTGGGGGAGTGGTTTACGGGGAGCTGTTTTTT
CASSFGGVVYGELFF
>-|-|TRBV7-9|TRBJ2-5
TGTGCCAGCTTCCGATGGGGAGGTGGGGGAGAGACCCAGTACTTC
CASFRWGGGGETQYF
>-|TRBD1|TRBV11-3|TRBJ1-2
TGTGCCAGCAGCTCCAATTACAGGGGGATCTATGGCTACACCTTC
CASSSNYRGIYGYTF
>-|-|TRBV4-2|TRBJ2-3
TGTGCCAGCAGCCAAGATCCGCCTCTGGGGACAGATACGCAGTATTTT
CASSQDPPLGTDTQYF
>-|TRBD1|TRBV7-2|TRBJ1-2
TGTGCCAGCAGCTTAAAACAAGGGGGCTTAGGCTATGGCTACACCTTC
CASSLKQGGLGYGYTF
>once|-|TRBV6-5|TRBJ1-4
TGTGCCAGCAGGGGTTCGGCGGGTGAAAAACTGTTTTTT
CASRGSAGEKLFF
>once|-|TRBV30|TRBJ1-2
TGTGCCTGGAGTGTACAGGTGGGAGGCTATGGCTACACCTTC
CAWSVQVGGYGYTF
>-|-|TRBV5-1|TRBJ2-6
TGCGCCAGCAGCCCGACAGGATTGTTCTCTGGGGCCAACGTCCTGACTTTC
CASSPTGLFSGANVLTF
>-|TRBD1|TRBV5-1|TRBJ2-7
TGCGCCAGCAGCTTGGGGACAGGGGCTCCCTACGAGCAGTACTTC
CASSLGTGAPYEQYF
>-|-|TRBV15|TRBJ1-5
TGTGCCACCAGCAGAGGCAAGAGAGATAGCAATCAGCCCCAGCATTTT
CATSRGKRDSNQPQHF
>-|TRBD2|TRBV7-9|TRBJ2-1
TGTGCCAGCAGCTTGGGGACCGGGACTAGCGCTTACAATGAGCAGTTCTTC
CASSLGTGTSAYNEQFF
>-|TRBD2|TRBV9|TRBJ2-5
TGTGCCAGCAGCCCCGGACTAGCGGGGGAGGAGACCCAGTACTTC
CASSPGLAGEETQYF
>-|-|TRBV7-2|TRBJ2-2
TGTGCCAGCAGCTTAGTCCATCTACTAGCAGGCACCGGGGAGCTGTTTTTT
CASSLVHLLAGTGELFF
>-|TRBD2|TRBV19|TRBJ2-7
TGTGCCAGTAGGGCCTTCGAGGGACTAGCATATGAGCAGTACTTC
CASRAFEGLAYEQYF
>-|-|TRBV2|TRBJ1-1
TGTGCCAGCAAGGAGGAAATGAACACTGAAGCTTTCTTT
CASKEEMNTEAFF
>few|-|TRBV9|TRBJ2-3
TGTGCCAGCAGCGTAGCAGGGGTGGGCGATACGCAGTATTTT
CASSVAGVGDTQYF
>-|-|TRBV6-5|TRBJ1-2
TGTGCCAGCAGTTCTCAGGACGGTATTAACTATGGCTACACCTTC
CASSSQDGINYGYTF
>-|-|TRBV11-2|TRBJ1-6
TGTGCCAGCAAAACCCCGGGTCGGAAAAATTCACCCCTCCACTTT
CASKTPGRKNSPLHF
>-|-|TRBV5-4|TRBJ2-5
TGTGCCAGCAGTATCCAAGAGACCCAGTACTTC
CASSIQETQYF
>-|-|TRBV10-3|TRBJ1-4
TGTGCCATCAGTGCCGGGGGGGCGGATGAAAAACTGTTTTTT
CAISAGGADEKLFF
>-|TRBD2|TRBV7-2|TRBJ2-5
TGTGCCAGCAGACCGGGAGGGGCTGGGACCCAGTACTTC
CASRPGGAGTQYF
>once|-|TRBV5-4|TRBJ2-5
TGTGCCAGCAGCTTGGAGAGGAACGAAGAGACCCAGTACTTC
CASSLERNEETQYF
>-|-|TRBV6-1|TRBJ1-4
TGTGCCAGCAGGAAAGGGGGGCTTACTAATGAAAAACTGTTTTTT
CASRKGGLTNEKLFF
>-|TRBD2|TRBV27|TRBJ2-7
TGTGCCAGCAGTCTCCGCCCCCTCAGCGGGGGGGGAGACTCCTACGAGCAGTACTTC
CASSLRPLSGGGDSYEQYF
>-|TRBD2|TRBV6-1|TRBJ2-1
TGTGCCAGCAGGATAGCGGGGTGGGTGAATGAGCAGTTCTTC
CASRIAGWVNEQFF
>-|-|TRBV5-4|TRBJ2-7
TGTGCCAGCAGCCCACCCCAGCGGGCCCCCTACGAGCAGTACTTC
CASSPPQRAPYEQYF
>-|-|TRBV9|TRBJ1-4
TGTGCCAGCAGCCCCGAGGGACGGGGAAGTGAAAAACTGTTTTTT
CASSPEGRGSEKLFF
>once|-|TRBV7-2|TRBJ2-1
TGTGCCAGCAGCTTAGCCCGTTTTGGCGGGGTCGGCTACAATGAGCAGTTCTTC
CASSLARFGGVGYNEQFF
>once|-|TRBV5-6|TRBJ2-1
TGTGCCAGCAGCTTTTTAGGTCGGTTCTTC
CASSFLGRFF
>-|TRBD1|TRBV19|TRBJ1-5
TGTGCCAGTAGCACCGGGACAGGGGGCTATCAGCCCCAGCATTTT
CASSTGTGGYQPQHF